This is a list of T cell receptor beta chains from one sample in a study of T-cell reconstitution after alpha-beta-depleted transplantation in children. TCRdb re-analysed the PCR reads in MiXCR, keeping a single row per CDR3 protein. In the table there are about 250,000 distinct CDR3 sequences, 20% to 30% of which are singletons. The source was PBMCs, mostly from graft donor cells, collected 360 days after TCRalphabeta/CD19-depleted stem cell transplant. The receptors here all came from a female patient aged 2-10 years who had a stem cell transplant for congenital amegakaryocytic thrombocytopenia, so the T cells may come from the graft donor. CDR3s include the opening cysteine and the closing phenylalanine or tryptophan. A D gene is named only where the DNA matches it firmly. A clone size is listed for some rows: how often the clone was seen (once, few, many), or a class if it is expanded.

>TRBV5-1|.|few|TRBJ1-1
CASSLEARRTVNTEAFF
TGCGCCAGCAGCTTGGAGGCGCGGAGGACGGTGAACACTGAAGCTTTCTTT
>TRBV25-1|.|.|TRBJ2-3
CASSEFEGVTDTQYF
TGTGCCAGCAGTGAATTTGAGGGAGTAACAGATACGCAGTATTTT
>TRBV6-1|.|many|TRBJ1-2
CASSDGGDYGYTF
TGTGCCAGCAGTGATGGAGGGGATTATGGCTACACCTTC
>TRBV2|TRBD1|.|TRBJ1-6
CASSEGRGRVSPLHF
TGTGCCAGCAGTGAGGGCAGGGGGCGCGTCTCACCCCTCCACTTT
>TRBV3-1|.|.|TRBJ2-1
CATTGSETLFF
TGTGCCACCACCGGAAGCGAAACCCTGTTCTTC
>TRBV7-9|.|.|TRBJ1-1
CASSPGRANTEAFF
TGTGCCAGCAGCCCAGGGAGGGCGAACACTGAAGCTTTCTTT
>TRBV6-1|.|.|TRBJ1-2
CASSPTDRREYGYTF
TGTGCCAGTTCCCCTACGGACCGCAGGGAATATGGCTACACCTTC
>TRBV10-3|TRBD1|.|TRBJ1-1
CAISDGTGVIPMNTEAFF
TGTGCCATCAGTGACGGAACAGGGGTCATCCCGATGAACACTGAAGCTTTCTTT
>TRBV10-3|.|.|TRBJ1-5
CAISTGTRDQPQHF
TGTGCCATCAGCACCGGGACAAGGGATCAGCCCCAGCATTTT
>TRBV2|.|few|TRBJ2-5
CASTEGTQETQYF
TGTGCCAGCACCGAGGGAACACAAGAGACCCAGTACTTC
>TRBV4-1|TRBD2|few|TRBJ2-1
CASSQVYLPGGNYNEQFF
TGCGCCAGCAGCCAAGTGTATTTACCGGGAGGAAACTACAATGAGCAGTTCTTC
>TRBV27|TRBD1|few|TRBJ2-7
CASSFLVGTGSNEQYF
TGTGCCAGCAGTTTCCTTGTGGGGACAGGGAGTAACGAGCAGTACTTC
>TRBV5-4|TRBD1|few|TRBJ2-1
CASTTGQVLLSSYNEQFF
TGTGCCAGCACAACGGGACAGGTCTTACTGAGCTCCTACAATGAGCAGTTCTTC
>TRBV12-3/TRBV12-4|.|.|TRBJ1-4
CASSLQFGTNEKLFF
TGTGCCAGCAGTTTACAGTTTGGAACTAATGAAAAACTGTTTTTT
>TRBV9|TRBD2|few|TRBJ2-5
CASSRRGGREETQYF
TGTGCCAGCAGCCGGCGCGGAGGGAGGGAAGAGACCCAGTACTTC
>TRBV6-2/TRBV6-3|.|.|TRBJ1-5
CASGRSNQPQHF
TGTGCCAGCGGTCGTAGCAATCAGCCCCAGCATTTT
>TRBV9|TRBD2|once|TRBJ2-3
CASSVRAGGFTDTQYF
TGTGCCAGCAGCGTGCGAGCGGGAGGTTTCACAGATACGCAGTATTTT
>TRBV5-1|.|.|TRBJ2-5
CASNIREAQETQYF
TGCGCCAGCAATATCAGGGAGGCCCAAGAGACCCAGTACTTC
>TRBV4-1|TRBD1|many|TRBJ2-7
CASSQLGQGSYEQYF
TGCGCCAGCAGCCAACTAGGACAGGGCTCCTACGAGCAGTACTTC
>TRBV11-1|.|many|TRBJ1-1
CASSLRLVKNTEAFF
TGTGCCAGCAGCTTAAGACTCGTTAAGAACACTGAAGCTTTCTTT
>TRBV6-4|.|few|TRBJ1-1
CASRETWNTEAFF
TGTGCCAGCAGAGAGACCTGGAACACTGAAGCTTTCTTT
>TRBV4-2|.|.|TRBJ1-1
CASSQDPGPVNTEAFF
TGTGCCAGCAGCCAAGACCCCGGACCGGTCAACACTGAAGCTTTCTTT
>TRBV3-1|.|few|TRBJ2-1
CASSQELVPNEQFF
TGTGCCAGCAGCCAAGAATTGGTCCCCAATGAGCAGTTCTTC
>TRBV5-5|.|.|TRBJ1-2
CASSRKGGGYTF
TGTGCCAGCAGCCGCAAAGGGGGTGGCTACACCTTC
>TRBV4-2|TRBD1|.|TRBJ2-6
CASSARDRPSGANVLTF
TGTGCCAGCAGCGCCCGGGACAGACCTTCTGGGGCCAACGTCCTGACTTTC
>TRBV29-1|TRBD1|many|TRBJ2-1
CSVVGTAKYNEQFF
TGCAGCGTTGTAGGGACAGCAAAATACAATGAGCAGTTCTTC
>TRBV27|.|.|TRBJ1-2
CASSFGVANYGYTF
TGTGCCAGCAGTTTTGGGGTAGCGAACTATGGCTACACCTTC
>TRBV6-2/TRBV6-3|TRBD2|many|TRBJ2-1
CASSYSSGNHVFYEQFF
TGTGCCAGCAGTTACTCTAGCGGGAATCATGTTTTTTATGAGCAGTTCTTC
>TRBV29-1|.|.|TRBJ1-4
CSVEDPTAVQGGGKLFF
TGCAGCGTTGAAGACCCTACGGCGGTTCAGGGAGGCGGAAAACTGTTTTTT
>TRBV29-1|.|many|TRBJ2-3
CSVEVSEDTQYF
TGCAGCGTTGAGGTGTCGGAGGATACGCAGTATTTT
>TRBV6-1|TRBD1|many|TRBJ2-1
CASRGTRDRGLIQFF
TGTGCCAGCAGGGGGACCCGGGACAGGGGGTTGATCCAGTTCTTC
>TRBV24-1|TRBD1|few|TRBJ1-1
CATSDSRDRGEAFF
TGTGCCACCAGTGATAGCCGGGACAGGGGTGAAGCTTTCTTT
>TRBV5-4|TRBD1|once|TRBJ1-1
CASSLGQGLGTEAFF
TGTGCCAGCAGCTTGGGACAGGGGTTGGGCACTGAAGCTTTCTTT
>TRBV28|.|few|TRBJ1-6
CASSLYQINSPLHF
TGTGCCAGCAGTTTGTACCAAATAAATTCACCCCTCCACTTT
>TRBV3-1|TRBD1|few|TRBJ2-3
CASSQRTGADTQYF
TGTGCCAGCAGCCAGAGAACAGGGGCCGATACGCAGTATTTT
>TRBV20-1|.|few|TRBJ2-2
CSARPQFYAGELFF
TGCAGTGCTAGACCTCAATTTTATGCCGGGGAGCTGTTTTTT
>TRBV5-8|TRBD2|.|TRBJ2-5
CASSLVLAGLRGETQYF
TGTGCCAGCAGCTTGGTACTAGCGGGTCTCCGGGGAGAGACCCAGTACTTC
>TRBV10-3|.|.|TRBJ2-5
CAISEEGYQKTQYF
TGTGCCATCAGTGAAGAGGGTTACCAAAAGACCCAGTACTTC
>TRBV13|.|.|TRBJ2-3
CASSLEGDTDTQYF
TGTGCCAGCAGCTTAGAGGGGGACACAGATACGCAGTATTTT
>TRBV4-2|TRBD2|few|TRBJ2-7
CASSPLGEGSDYEQYF
TGTGCCAGCAGCCCTTTAGGGGAGGGATCAGACTACGAGCAGTACTTC
>TRBV6-5|.|.|TRBJ2-3
CASSYLSGRDTQYF
TGTGCCAGCAGTTACCTCTCCGGGAGAGATACGCAGTATTTT
>TRBV24-1|.|.|TRBJ2-2
CATYDPTVGGELFF
TGTGCCACCTATGACCCTACCGTAGGCGGGGAGCTGTTTTTT
>TRBV12-3/TRBV12-4|TRBD2|.|TRBJ2-3
CASSLELAGADTQYF
TGTGCCAGCAGTTTAGAATTAGCGGGAGCAGATACGCAGTATTTT
>TRBV12-3/TRBV12-4|TRBD1|few|TRBJ2-7
CASSSSGTAYEQYF
TGTGCCAGCAGTTCCTCCGGGACAGCCTACGAGCAGTACTTC
>TRBV6-1|.|few|TRBJ1-4
CASSDTGFGFGEKLFF
TGTGCCAGCAGTGATACGGGGTTTGGGTTTGGGGAAAAACTGTTTTTT